The 21 T cell receptor beta chains below come from one sample, sequenced in a study of cytomegalovirus exposure and HLA in healthy donors. The assay was immunoSEQ multiplex PCR, and TCRdb's table has in-frame clones only and misses some. The sample has 70,000 or so clones; about 94% are singletons. Sequencing input: PBMCs. Receptors originate from a woman in her late teens or twenties in good health and CMV-seronegative.

The rearrangement links TRBV30 to TRBJ2-6; D gene ambiguous. There are 15 residues in the CDR3. Germline assignment: CDR1 GTSNPN and CDR2 SVGIG (reference sequence). Trimming removed 0 bases at V and 0 bases at J, with 6 bases between. CDR3 amino acids: CAWSVSSSGANVLTF. In DNA form, the CDR3 reads TGTGCCTGGAGTGTATCCAGCTCTGGGGCCAACGTCCTGACTTTC.

The CDR3 DNA sequence: TGTGCCAGCAGTGTGGATAGCGGGAGCATGGGTGAGCAGTTCTTC. It translates to CASSVDSGSMGEQFF. The V gene is TRBV6-4, the J gene TRBJ2-1; 9 nucleotides line up with TRBD2. V lost 4 bases, J lost 9 bases, and 10 bases stayed unmatched. The CDR3 is 15 residues long. From germline, CDR1 is MRHNA and CDR2 SNTAGT.

The chain combines TRBV5-1 with TRBJ2-4; tentatively, D is TRBD1 (6 bases). V lost 0 bases, J lost 12 bases, and 19 bases lay in between. This CDR3 region has 15 residues. CDR1 and CDR2 from the germline V gene are SGHRS and YFSETQ. The CDR3 DNA sequence: TGCGCCAGCAGCTTGGAGGGGGACACGGGTTATAATCAGTACTTC. Its translation: CASSLEGDTGYNQYF.

The chain links TRBV5-6 to TRBJ1-5; D is possibly TRBD1 (6 bases). The CDR3 extends over 15 amino acids. V was shortened by 0 bases and J by 7 bases, with 14 bases between the two germline ends. CDR1 is SGHDT and CDR2 is YYEEEE in the germline V gene. This chain's CDR3 is CASSLGRQGHQPQHF. CDR3 bases: TGTGCCAGCAGCTTGGGGAGGCAGGGGCACCAGCCCCAGCATTTT.

The chain has TRBV7-3 and TRBJ2-3, with 11 bases matching TRBD1. Germline V gene data show CDR1 as SGHTA and CDR2 as FQGTGA. The length of the CDR3 is 15 residues. J lost 3 bases, V lost 4 bases, and 3 bases had no gene match. The chain's CDR3 is CASSSGTGGTDTQYF. CDR3 sequence (DNA): TGTGCCAGCAGCTCGGGGACAGGGGGGACAGATACGCAGTATTTT. The variable domain in full, with the rest retrieved from reference TRBV7-3 and TRBJ2-3, is GAGVSQTPSNKVTEKGKYVELRCDPISGHTALYWYRQSLGQGPEFLIYFQGTGAADDSGLPNDRFFAVRPEGSVSTLKIQRTERGDSAVYLCASSSGTGGTDTQYFGPGTRLTVL.

This rearrangement joins TRBV7-9 to TRBJ2-2; D possibly corresponds to TRBD1 (5 bases). The CDR3 has 14 residues. The germline V gene has CDR1 SEHNR and CDR2 FQNEAQ (reference sequence). V gave up 6 bases and J gave up 2 bases, with 10 bases separating them. The CDR3 here is CASSSDSNTGELFF. CDR3 sequence (DNA): TGTGCCAGCAGTTCCGACAGCAACACCGGGGAGCTGTTTTTT.

The chain employs TRBV4-1 and TRBJ2-4; 11 bases agree with TRBD2. Trimming took 1 base from V and 5 from J; bases not matched to a gene: 10. Germline CDR1 is MGHRA and CDR2 is YSYEKL. The CDR3 is 18 residues long. The CDR3 is CASSQVELAGAGENIQYF. The CDR3, as DNA: TGCGCCAGCAGCCAAGTTGAACTAGCGGGGGCCGGGGAAAACATTCAGTACTTC.

The chain has TRBV13 and TRBJ2-7, with 10 positions matching TRBD2. CDR1 and CDR2 (germline): PRHDT, FYEKMQ (reference sequence). CDR3 length: 16 amino acids. V dropped 4 bases and J dropped 5; count of bases not matched to a gene: 11. The CDR3 loop is CASSSTSGAQRDEQYF. In DNA, the CDR3 is TGTGCCAGCAGCTCTACTAGCGGGGCCCAAAGGGACGAGCAGTACTTC.

This clone was counted a single time. The rearrangement links TRBV2 to TRBJ1-6; D remains unclear. Trimming stripped 2 bases from V and 8 bases from J, with 7 bases between. This CDR3 has 13 residues. Germline CDR1 reads SNHLY; CDR2 reads FYNNEI. The CDR3 region is CASSEQEDSPLHF. The CDR3 coding sequence is TGTGCCAGCAGTGAACAGGAGGATTCACCCCTCCACTTT.

This clone was counted once. The chain combines TRBV28 with TRBJ2-3; a possible D gene is TRBD2 (7 bases). V dropped 6 bases and J dropped 2 bases, with 15 bases sitting between them. Germline V lookup: CDR1 MDHEN, CDR2 SYDVKM. The CDR3 loop spans 15 amino acids. CDR3 in amino acids: CASREGGLTTDTQYF. The CDR3 coding sequence is TGTGCCAGCAGGGAAGGGGGACTAACCACAGATACGCAGTATTTT.

The V and J genes are TRBV5-4 and TRBJ2-1, with D perhaps TRBD2 (5 bases). With 6 bases removed from V and 8 bases from J, the gap between germline ends came to 18 bases. This CDR3 is built from 14 residues. Germline CDR1 SGHNT, CDR2 YYREEE (reference sequence). The CDR3 protein is CASTSDGNGDEQFF. CDR3 coding DNA: TGTGCCAGCACTTCGGACGGGAATGGCGATGAGCAGTTCTTC.

The chain has TRBV4-1 and TRBJ2-5, with TRBD2 matching 12 bases. Germline V gives CDR1 MGHRA, CDR2 YSYEKL. The CDR3 covers 18 residues. The V gene end was trimmed by 4 bases and the J gene end by 5 bases; junction bases not matched to a gene: 14. The chain's CDR3 is CASSLLELAGGFGETQYF. As DNA, the CDR3 is TGCGCCAGCAGCCTTCTGGAACTAGCGGGAGGTTTCGGGGAGACCCAGTACTTC.

This chain connects TRBV6-5 to TRBJ1-6; weak D call: TRBD1 (5 bases). V lost 8 bases, J lost 3 bases, and 14 bases lay in between. The CDR3 is 15 amino acids. Germline-derived CDR1 and CDR2 are MNHEY and SVGAGI. The CDR3 region has the DNA TGTGCCAGCTGGAGGAGGAGGGGCTATAATTCACCCCTCCACTTT. It is translated as CASWRRRGYNSPLHF.

The chain links TRBV7-9 to TRBJ1-5; 7 bases are shared with TRBD1. This CDR3 comprises 15 residues. Germline CDR1 SEHNR, CDR2 FQNEAQ (reference sequence). The V gene end was trimmed by 5 bases and the J gene end by 5 bases; junction bases not matched to a gene: 9. DNA for the CDR3: TGTGCCAGCAGCCGCGGGACAGAGAACTATCAGCCCCAGCATTTT. Protein sequence: CASSRGTENYQPQHF.

The V call is TRBV5-1, the J call TRBJ1-2, with a tentative D call TRBD1 (5 bases). V was shortened by 0 bases and J by 5 bases, with 23 bases between the two germline ends. The CDR3 sequence is 18 residues long. Germline V CDR1 and CDR2: SGHRS, YFSETQ. In DNA form, the CDR3 reads TGCGCCAGCAGCTTGGGTGGGGGGACTGGCCGAAACTGGTATGGCTACACCTTC. Translation gives CASSLGGGTGRNWYGYTF.

J is TRBJ1-5 and V is TRBV6-6; D is possibly TRBD1 (5 bases). Trimming took off 0 bases at V and 7 bases at J, with 10 bases between the two ends. Germline values: CDR1 MNHNY, CDR2 SVGAGI (reference sequence). The CDR3 spans 14 residues. The CDR3 loop reads CASSYSMEGQPQHF. The CDR3 DNA reads as TGTGCCAGCAGTTACTCGATGGAGGGGCAGCCCCAGCATTTT.

V gene TRBV19 combines with J gene TRBJ2-3, with 13 nucleotides matching TRBD2. Germline CDR1 reads LNHDA; CDR2 reads SQIVND (reference sequence). V trimming: 5 bases; J trimming: 2 bases; junction bases outside the gene matches: 4. The CDR3 consists of 16 residues. The CDR3 DNA sequence: TGTGCCAGTAGTCGACTAGCGGGGGGCGACACAGATACGCAGTATTTT. It yields the protein CASSRLAGGDTDTQYF. The variable domain in full, completed from reference TRBV19 and TRBJ2-3, reads DGGITQSPKYLFRKEGQNVTLSCEQNLNHDAMYWYRQDPGQGLRLIYYSQIVNDFQKGDIAEGYSVSREKKESFPLTVTSAQKNPTAFYLCASSRLAGGDTDTQYFGPGTRLTVL.

The chain couples TRBV7-3 to TRBJ1-1; D is possibly TRBD1 (6 bases). This CDR3 has 14 amino acids. Germline values: CDR1 SGHTA, CDR2 FQGTGA. The V end lost 1 base, the J end lost 4 bases, and 10 bases lay between the germline ends. This chain's CDR3 is CASSLKGVSTEAFF. The CDR3, as DNA: TGTGCCAGCAGCTTAAAGGGGGTGAGCACTGAAGCTTTCTTT.

The rearrangement uses TRBV11-3 and TRBJ2-5; D unresolved. The CDR3 totals 13 residues. The V and J ends lost 5 bases and 4 bases respectively, with 11 bases between them. Germline V lookup: CDR1 SGHNT, CDR2 YENEEA. CDR3 residues: CASSLTVGETQYF. The CDR3 DNA is TGTGCCAGCAGCCTCACAGTGGGAGAGACCCAGTACTTC. The full variable domain, in which reference TRBV11-3 and TRBJ2-5 provide the parts outside the CDR3, is EAGVVQSPRYKIIEKKQPVAFWCNPISGHNTLYWYLQNLGQGPELLIRYENEEAVDDSQLPKDRFSAERLKGVDSTLKIQPAELGDSAVYLCASSLTVGETQYFGPGTRLLVL.

V usage is TRBV25-1 and J usage is TRBJ1-5; 7 positions agree with TRBD1. With 6 bases clipped from V and 1 base from J, the junction kept 3 bases outside the gene matches. The CDR3 has 14 residues. Germline V gene data show CDR1 as MGHDK and CDR2 as SYGVNS. In DNA form, the CDR3 reads TGTGCCAGCAGCCCGACAGGGAGCAATCAGCCCCAGCATTTT. Its protein is CASSPTGSNQPQHF. Based on the CDR3 plus reference TRBV25-1 and TRBJ1-5, the full variable domain is EADIYQTPRYLVIGTGKKITLECSQTMGHDKMYWYQQDPGMELHLIHYSYGVNSTEKGDLSSESTVSRIRTEHFPLTLESARPSHTSQYLCASSPTGSNQPQHFGDGTRLSIL.

This clone was observed once. This chain links TRBV6-5 with TRBJ2-7, with D tentatively TRBD1 (6 bases). CDR3 length: 13 residues. V was trimmed by 3 bases and J by 8 bases, leaving 14 bases between them. Germline V gene lookup returns CDR1 MNHEY and CDR2 SVGAGI. For the CDR3, the DNA is TGTGCCAGCAGTTATTCTGGCTGGGGGCAGCAGTACTTC. This encodes CASSYSGWGQQYF.